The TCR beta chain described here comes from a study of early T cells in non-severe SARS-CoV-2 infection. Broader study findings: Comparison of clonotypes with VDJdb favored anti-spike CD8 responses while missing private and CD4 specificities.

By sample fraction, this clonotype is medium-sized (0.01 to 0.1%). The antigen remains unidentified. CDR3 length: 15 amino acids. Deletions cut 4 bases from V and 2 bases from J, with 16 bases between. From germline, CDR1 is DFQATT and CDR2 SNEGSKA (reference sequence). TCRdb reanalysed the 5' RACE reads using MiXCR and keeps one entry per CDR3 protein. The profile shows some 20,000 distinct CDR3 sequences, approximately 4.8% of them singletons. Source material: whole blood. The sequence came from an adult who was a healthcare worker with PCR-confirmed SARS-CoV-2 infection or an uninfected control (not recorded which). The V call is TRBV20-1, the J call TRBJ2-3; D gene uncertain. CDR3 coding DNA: TGCAGTGCTAAGGGCTCATCCTCAATCACAGATACGCAGTATTTT. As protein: CSAKGSSSITDTQYF.